The 26 T cell receptor beta chains below come from one sample, sequenced in a study of cytomegalovirus exposure and HLA in healthy donors. A multiplex PCR was run with 60 Vbeta primers and 13 Jbeta primers. Sequencing was performed with immunoSEQ multiplex PCR; in TCRdb, only in-frame clones are kept and a portion is missing. The sample includes approximately 160,000 clones, around 72% of them seen just once. Specimen: PBMCs. The origin of the receptors is a woman in her thirties or forties in good health and CMV-seropositive.

The CDR3 loop is CASSERQRNTEAFF. Written as DNA, the CDR3 is TGTGCCAGCAGTGAAAGACAACGGAACACTGAAGCTTTCTTT. This rearrangement joins TRBV2 to TRBJ1-1; no firm D call. This CDR3 has 14 residues. Trimming removed 2 bases from V and 1 base from J, with 8 bases in between. Per the germline V gene, CDR1 is SNHLY and CDR2 is FYNNEI.

The rearrangement links TRBV18 to TRBJ1-1; weak D call: TRBD1 (6 bases). The CDR3 length is 16 residues. V shed 3 bases and J shed 6 bases, with 20 bases lying between them. Germline CDR1 is KGHSH and CDR2 is LQKENI. CDR3 in DNA: TGTGCCAGCTCACCGAGACCTGGGGGCGAGGGTTCTGAAGCTTTCTTT. This gives the protein CASSPRPGGEGSEAFF.

This clone showed up just a few times. This chain links TRBV7-9 with TRBJ2-3; D possibly corresponds to TRBD1 (5 bases). The V gene's germline CDR1 is SEHNR and CDR2 FQNEAQ (reference sequence). V gave up 6 bases and J gave up 4 bases, with 11 bases separating them. The CDR3 sequence is 13 residues long. CDR3 DNA: TGTGCCAGCAGATCAACAGGATCAGATACGCAGTATTTT. Its protein product is CASRSTGSDTQYF.

The chain is built from TRBV11-1 and TRBJ1-1; tentatively, D is TRBD1 (5 bases). The CDR3 has 13 residues. The germline V gene encodes CDR1 SGHAT and CDR2 FQDESV (reference sequence). Trimming cost V 2 bases and J 5 bases, with 9 bases left between them. CDR3 sequence reads: CASSLRAGTEAFF. CDR3 nucleotides: TGTGCCAGCAGCTTACGGGCAGGGACTGAAGCTTTCTTT.

This chain uses TRBV7-2 with TRBJ2-7; 7 nucleotides match TRBD1. Germline assignment: CDR1 SGHTA and CDR2 FQGNSA. Trimming removed 5 bases from V and 1 base from J; junction bases left unmatched: 5. The CDR3 runs to 14 residues. The CDR3 nucleotides are TGTGCCAGCAGCCGCCGGGACAGTTCCTACGAGCAGTACTTC. Its protein product is CASSRRDSSYEQYF. Using reference TRBV7-2 and TRBJ2-7 for the parts outside the CDR3, the full variable domain is GAGVSQSPSNKVTEKGKDVELRCDPISGHTALYWYRQSLGQGLEFLIYFQGNSAPDKSGLPSDRFSAERTGGSVSTLTIQRTQQEDSAVYLCASSRRDSSYEQYFGPGTRLTVT.

This clone was seen only a few times. This chain connects TRBV5-5 to TRBJ1-5, with 9 bases identical to TRBD1. CDR3 length: 14 residues. Germline V gene data show CDR1 as SGHKS and CDR2 as YYEKEE (reference sequence). V was pared by 4 bases and J by 7 bases, with 6 bases of the junction left unmatched. CDR3 coding DNA: TGTGCCAGCAGCGTAACAGGGGGCGGCCAGCCCCAGCATTTT. This encodes CASSVTGGGQPQHF.

The V and J genes are TRBV15 and TRBJ2-1, with D hard to call. V lost 7 bases and J 2 bases, leaving 9 bases between the germline ends. Germline V lookup: CDR1 LNHNV, CDR2 YYDKDF (reference sequence). This CDR3 is 13 amino acids long. This CDR3 reads CATTQDPYNEQFF. CDR3 DNA sequence: TGTGCCACCACCCAGGATCCCTACAATGAGCAGTTCTTC. The variable domain in full, with the rest retrieved from reference TRBV15 and TRBJ2-1, is DAMVIQNPRYQVTQFGKPVTLSCSQTLNHNVMYWYQQKSSQAPKLLFHYYDKDFNNEADTPDNFQSRRPNTSFCFLDIRSPGLGDTAMYLCATTQDPYNEQFFGPGTRLTVL.

This CDR3 is CASSYAPANYGYTF. CDR3 DNA: TGTGCCAGCAGTTACGCACCAGCTAACTATGGCTACACCTTC. The chain employs TRBV6-5 and TRBJ1-2; D remains unclear. The germline V gene has CDR1 MNHEY and CDR2 SVGAGI. The CDR3 has 14 amino acids. V lost 2 bases, J lost 0 bases, and 7 bases lay in between.

The chain combines TRBV9 with TRBJ2-7, with TRBD1 identical over 8 bases. Per the germline V gene, CDR1 is SGDLS and CDR2 is YYNGEE. The CDR3 totals 15 residues. With V trimmed by 0 bases and J by 3 bases, 5 bases remained unmatched. CDR3 sequence: CASSVGQGLIYEQYF. For the CDR3, the DNA is TGTGCCAGCAGCGTAGGACAGGGGCTGATCTACGAGCAGTACTTC.

V gene TRBV5-4 combines with J gene TRBJ1-1, with 10 bases that match TRBD1. The J segment lost 3 bases and the V segment lost 5 bases, leaving 4 bases of the junction unmatched. CDR1 is SGHNT and CDR2 is YYREEE in the germline V gene (reference sequence). The CDR3 has 14 residues. This chain's CDR3 is CASRFGQGDTEAFF. In nucleotides, the CDR3 is TGTGCCAGCAGGTTTGGACAGGGGGACACTGAAGCTTTCTTT.

The chain has TRBV6-5 and TRBJ2-3; TRBD2 is a possible D gene (6 bases). Germline V gene sequence: CDR1 MNHEY, CDR2 SVGAGI. Trimming removed 6 bases from V and 0 bases from J, with 13 bases in between. The CDR3 runs 15 residues. The CDR3 loop is CASRPPGTSTDTQYF. The CDR3 coding sequence is TGTGCCAGCAGGCCACCCGGGACTAGCACAGATACGCAGTATTTT.

The V gene is TRBV6-1, the J gene TRBJ2-7, with 7 bases that match TRBD2. The V gene end was trimmed by 4 bases and the J gene end by 2 bases; junction bases not matched to a gene: 8. Germline V gene sequence: CDR1 MNHNS, CDR2 SASEGT. CDR3 length: 15 residues. CDR3 loop: CASSGLASGTYEQYF. CDR3 DNA: TGTGCCAGCAGTGGGTTGGCTAGCGGAACCTACGAGCAGTACTTC.

J is TRBJ2-7 and V is TRBV29-1, with TRBD2 matching over 8 bases. V shed 7 bases and J 4 bases; nucleotides not matched to a gene: 9. Germline lookup yields CDR1 SQVTM and CDR2 ANQGSEA. The CDR3 runs 13 residues. The CDR3 region is CSAVPGGRYEQYF. CDR3 sequence (DNA): TGCAGCGCCGTGCCGGGGGGGAGGTACGAGCAGTACTTC.

The chain uses TRBV20-1 and TRBJ2-5; D gene unclear. CDR3 length equals 9 residues. Germline loops: CDR1 DFQATT, CDR2 SNEGSKA (reference sequence). The germline V and J ends were trimmed by 4 bases and 13 bases, with 10 bases remaining between them. The CDR3 coding sequence is TGCAGTGCTATCCTTGGCGGGTACTTC. Encoded protein: CSAILGGYF.

The genes are TRBV2 and TRBJ1-5, with a tentative D call TRBD1 (5 bases). The V end was cut by 8 bases, the J end by 4 bases, with 12 bases between. This CDR3 is built from 13 residues. Per germline, CDR1 SNHLY and CDR2 FYNNEI. The CDR3 reads CASDRRGNQPQHF. CDR3 coding DNA: TGTGCCAGCGACCGGCGGGGGAATCAGCCCCAGCATTTT.

The rearrangement joins TRBV19 to TRBJ1-1; the match to TRBD1 covers 12 bases. The CDR3 is made up of 16 amino acids. The ends lost 7 bases at V and 4 bases at J; junction bases unmatched: 10. Germline CDR1 LNHDA, CDR2 SQIVND (reference sequence). The CDR3, as DNA: TGTGCCAGTATGCCCGGGACAGGGGGCTGGGGCACTGAAGCTTTCTTT. Translation: CASMPGTGGWGTEAFF.

Only one count was recorded for this clone. V and J are TRBV4-3 and TRBJ1-1; 9 bases agree with TRBD1. Trimming removed 0 bases from V and 8 bases from J; junction bases left unmatched: 4. The germline V gene encodes CDR1 LGHNA and CDR2 YSLEER. The length of the CDR3 is 14 residues. CDR3 region: CASSQDGQGREAFF. The CDR3 nucleotides read TGCGCCAGCAGCCAAGACGGACAGGGGAGGGAAGCTTTCTTT.

The DNA for the CDR3 is TGTGCCACCAGCAGAGATCTGTCTTCCTCCTACGAGCAGTACTTC. Residues: CATSRDLSSSYEQYF. The chain employs TRBV15 and TRBJ2-5; D is undetermined. The J call may be wrong; the DNA end is better matched by TRBJ2-7. CDR1 and CDR2 (germline): LNHNV, YYDKDF (reference sequence). The CDR3 loop spans 15 amino acids.

The gene calls are TRBV4-1 and TRBJ1-1; the D gene is possibly TRBD1 (6 bases). There are 18 residues in the CDR3. Trimming cost V 0 bases and J 0 bases, with 17 bases left between them. The germline gives CDR1 MGHRA, CDR2 YSYEKL. The CDR3 nucleotides read TGCGCCAGCAGCCAAGAACCTCCCCAAGGGGGGGTGAACACTGAAGCTTTCTTT. It codes for CASSQEPPQGGVNTEAFF.

The chain carries TRBV29-1 and TRBJ2-1; D unclear. Germline V gives CDR1 SQVTM, CDR2 ANQGSEA. The CDR3 spans 10 residues. With 7 bases removed from V and 8 bases from J, the gap between germline ends came to 9 bases. CDR3 DNA: TGCAGCGCGGCGGTGGATGAGCAGTTCTTC. Translation: CSAAVDEQFF.

This clone was seen a few times. The chain joins TRBV4-1 to TRBJ2-1, with 13 bases aligning to TRBD2. V lost 2 bases and J lost 5; bases outside the gene matches: 6. This CDR3 comprises 17 residues. Germline loops: CDR1 MGHRA, CDR2 YSYEKL. This chain's CDR3 is CASSQRLAGGIHNEQFF. Here the CDR3 DNA reads TGCGCCAGCAGCCAACGACTAGCGGGGGGAATACACAATGAGCAGTTCTTC.

The rearrangement links TRBV30 to TRBJ2-3; D is possibly TRBD1 (6 bases). The V end was cut by 6 bases, the J end by 1 base, with 17 bases between. The CDR3 extends over 15 amino acids. In germline, CDR1 is GTSNPN, CDR2 SVGIG (reference sequence). As DNA, the CDR3 is TGTGCCTGCTCCTCTAGAGGGGGACGCACAGATACGCAGTATTTT. It codes for CACSSRGGRTDTQYF.

In nucleotides, the CDR3 is TGTGCCAGTACGACTACAGGGGATCATCAGCCCCAGCATTTT. Protein product: CASTTTGDHQPQHF. V and J are TRBV19 and TRBJ1-5, with 7 bases matching TRBD1. V gave up 7 bases and J gave up 5 bases; unmatched junction bases: 8. Per germline, CDR1 LNHDA and CDR2 SQIVND (reference sequence). This CDR3 has 14 residues.

About this clone: In the same sample, other DNA sequences code for this CDR3. This chain links TRBV19 with TRBJ1-6; no definite D call. CDR1 LNHDA and CDR2 SQIVND come from the germline V gene (reference sequence). This CDR3 contains 12 residues. Trimming removed 4 bases at V and 7 bases at J, with 5 bases between. The CDR3 DNA follows: TGTGCCAGTAGTACCGGGAATTCACCCCTCCACTTT. This encodes CASSTGNSPLHF.

The chain joins TRBV12-2 to TRBJ2-1; the D call of TRBD2 is as the table states it, not checked on the DNA. TRBV12-2 corresponds to a pseudogene. The CDR3 contains 15 residues. The CDR3 region has the DNA TGTGCAAGTCGCACAACTAGCGGGGGGGCCTGTTCGCAGTTCTTC. This encodes CASRTTSGGACSQFF.

The J gene is TRBJ1-2, the V gene TRBV15; 8 bases are shared with TRBD1. The CDR3 sequence is 13 residues long. The junction had 4 bases not matched to a gene; V was cut back by 4 bases and J by 6 bases. Germline V gene sequence: CDR1 LNHNV, CDR2 YYDKDF (reference sequence). In DNA form, the CDR3 reads TGTGCCACCAGCATGGCAGGGGGCGATGGCTACACCTTC. Amino acids: CATSMAGGDGYTF.